The next 2 T cell receptor beta chains were all read from a single sample in a study of T-cell reconstitution after alpha-beta-depleted transplantation in children. Researchers prepared the TCRbeta library using unique molecular identifiers, the study reports. TCRdb re-called the PCR reads with MiXCR, one entry per CDR3 protein. The sample includes roughly 790,000 distinct CDR3 sequences, approximately 15% of them seen just once. This specimen was PBMCs, mostly from graft donor cells, taken 360 days after TCRalphabeta/CD19-depleted stem cell transplant. The receptors were sampled from a male patient aged 10 to 17 who had a stem cell transplant for acute lymphoblastic leukemia, so the T cells may come from the graft donor.

The chain employs TRBV2 and TRBJ2-7; 13 bases are shared with TRBD2. J was trimmed by 2 bases and V by 6 bases; bases with no gene match: 4. In germline, CDR1 is SNHLY, CDR2 FYNNEI. The CDR3 is made up of 15 amino acids. CDR3: CASRATSGRAYEQYF. The CDR3 bases are TGTGCCAGCAGGGCCACTAGCGGGAGGGCCTACGAGCAGTACTTC.

This clonotype appeared once. The chain has TRBV20-1 and TRBJ1-2, with 8 positions matching TRBD1. Germline V lookup: CDR1 DFQATT, CDR2 SNEGSKA (reference sequence). The CDR3 sequence is 15 residues long. V was pared by 3 bases and J by 2 bases, with 8 bases of the junction left unmatched. CDR3 nucleotides: TGCAGTGCTAGGAAGACAGGGGCCACCAACTATGGCTACACCTTC. It is translated as CSARKTGATNYGYTF.